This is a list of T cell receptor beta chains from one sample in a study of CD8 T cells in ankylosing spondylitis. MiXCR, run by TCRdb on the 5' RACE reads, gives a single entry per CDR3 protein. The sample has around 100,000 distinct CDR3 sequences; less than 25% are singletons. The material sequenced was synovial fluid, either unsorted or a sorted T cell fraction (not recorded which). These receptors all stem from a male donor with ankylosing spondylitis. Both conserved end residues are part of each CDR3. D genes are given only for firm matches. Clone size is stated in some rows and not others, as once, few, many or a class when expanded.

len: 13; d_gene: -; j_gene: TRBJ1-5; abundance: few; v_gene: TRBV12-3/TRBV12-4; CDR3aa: CASSSPSNQPQHF; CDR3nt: TGTGCCAGCAGTTCCCCCTCCAATCAGCCCCAGCATTTT
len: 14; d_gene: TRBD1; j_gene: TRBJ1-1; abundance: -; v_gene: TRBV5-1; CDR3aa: CASSPQGASTEAFF; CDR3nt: TGCGCCAGCAGCCCCCAGGGGGCGAGTACTGAAGCTTTCTTT
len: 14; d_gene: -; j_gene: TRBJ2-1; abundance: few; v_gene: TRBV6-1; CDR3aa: CASSVAGDGNEQFF; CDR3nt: TGTGCCAGCAGTGTAGCAGGGGATGGGAATGAGCAGTTCTTC
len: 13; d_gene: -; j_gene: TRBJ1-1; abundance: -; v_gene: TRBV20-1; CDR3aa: CSASAHLNTEAFF; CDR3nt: TGCAGTGCTAGTGCACACCTGAACACTGAAGCTTTCTTT
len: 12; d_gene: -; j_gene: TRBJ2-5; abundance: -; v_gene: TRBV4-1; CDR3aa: CASSQGRQVGYF; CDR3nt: TGCGCCAGCAGCCAAGGAAGACAGGTCGGGTACTTC
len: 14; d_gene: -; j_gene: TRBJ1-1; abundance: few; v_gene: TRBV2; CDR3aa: CASSEMVGNTEAFF; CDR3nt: TGTGCCAGCAGTGAAATGGTTGGGAACACTGAAGCTTTCTTT
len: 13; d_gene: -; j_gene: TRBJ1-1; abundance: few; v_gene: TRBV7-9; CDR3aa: CASSIQGGTEAFF; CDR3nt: TGTGCCAGCAGTATACAGGGTGGCACTGAAGCTTTCTTT
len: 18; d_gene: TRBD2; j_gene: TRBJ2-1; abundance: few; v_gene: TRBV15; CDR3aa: CATSRDLIAPGRDNEQFF; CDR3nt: TGTGCCACCAGCAGAGATCTTATAGCGCCAGGGAGGGACAATGAGCAGTTCTTC
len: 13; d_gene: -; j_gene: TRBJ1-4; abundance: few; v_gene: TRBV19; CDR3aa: CATQSPEGEKLFF; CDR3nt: TGTGCCACACAGTCCCCGGAGGGTGAAAAACTGTTTTTT
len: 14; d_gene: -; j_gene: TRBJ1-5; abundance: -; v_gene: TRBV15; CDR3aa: CATSRDLGDQPQHF; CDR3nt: TGTGCCACCAGCAGAGATCTAGGGGATCAGCCCCAGCATTTT
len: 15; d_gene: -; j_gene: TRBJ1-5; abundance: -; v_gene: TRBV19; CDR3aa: CASSIDRGAIQPQHF; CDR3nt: TGTGCCAGTAGTATAGATCGGGGGGCCATCCAGCCCCAGCATTTT
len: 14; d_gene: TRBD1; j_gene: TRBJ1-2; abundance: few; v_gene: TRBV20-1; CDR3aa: CSAPGQGIIYGYTF; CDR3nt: TGCAGTGCCCCGGGACAGGGTATTATCTATGGCTACACCTTC
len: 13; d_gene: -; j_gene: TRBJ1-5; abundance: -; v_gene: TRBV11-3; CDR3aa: CASSLGANQPQHF; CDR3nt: TGTGCCAGCAGCTTAGGGGCGAATCAGCCCCAGCATTTT
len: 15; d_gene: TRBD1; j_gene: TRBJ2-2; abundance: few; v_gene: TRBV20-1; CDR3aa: CSASRTGGYTGELFF; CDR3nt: TGCAGTGCTAGTCGGACAGGGGGGTACACCGGGGAGCTGTTTTTT
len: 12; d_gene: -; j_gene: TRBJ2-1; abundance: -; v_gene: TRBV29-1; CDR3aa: CSSGEPYNEQFF; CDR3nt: TGCAGCTCAGGGGAACCCTACAATGAGCAGTTCTTC
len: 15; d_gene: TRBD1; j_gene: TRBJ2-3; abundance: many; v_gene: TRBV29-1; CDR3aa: CSVAYTGQGEDTQYF; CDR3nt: TGCAGCGTTGCGTATACCGGACAGGGGGAAGATACGCAGTATTTT
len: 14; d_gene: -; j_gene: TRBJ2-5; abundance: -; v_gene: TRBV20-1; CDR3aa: CSARDGGGQETQYF; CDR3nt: TGCAGTGCTAGAGATGGAGGGGGCCAAGAGACCCAGTACTTC
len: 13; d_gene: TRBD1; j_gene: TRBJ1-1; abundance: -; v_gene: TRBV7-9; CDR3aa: CASSPGQGVGAFF; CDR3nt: TGTGCCAGCAGCCCGGGACAGGGGGTTGGAGCTTTCTTT
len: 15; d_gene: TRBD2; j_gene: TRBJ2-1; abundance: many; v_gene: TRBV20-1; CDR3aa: CSAPTAGTSGRGQFF; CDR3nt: TGCAGTGCCCCGACGGCCGGGACTAGCGGGAGGGGGCAGTTCTTC
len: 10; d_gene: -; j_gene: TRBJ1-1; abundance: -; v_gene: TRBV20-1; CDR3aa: CSARTEEAFF; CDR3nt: TGCAGTGCGCGGACTGAAGAAGCTTTCTTT
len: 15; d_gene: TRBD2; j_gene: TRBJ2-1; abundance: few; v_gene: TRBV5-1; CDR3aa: CASSQGLVTLNEQFF; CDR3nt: TGCGCCAGCAGCCAGGGACTAGTTACCCTCAATGAGCAGTTCTTC
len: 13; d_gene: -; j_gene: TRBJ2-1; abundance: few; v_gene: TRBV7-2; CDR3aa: CASSLTSYNEQFF; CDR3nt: TGTGCCAGCAGCTTGACTAGCTACAATGAGCAGTTCTTC
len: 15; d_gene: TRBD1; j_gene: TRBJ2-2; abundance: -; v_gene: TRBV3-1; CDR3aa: CASSSGQGGPGELFF; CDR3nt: TGTGCCAGCAGTTCAGGACAGGGCGGACCCGGGGAGCTGTTTTTT
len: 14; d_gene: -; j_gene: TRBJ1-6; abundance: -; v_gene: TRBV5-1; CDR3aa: CASRLERDNSPLHF; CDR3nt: TGCGCCAGCAGATTGGAGAGGGATAATTCACCCCTCCACTTT
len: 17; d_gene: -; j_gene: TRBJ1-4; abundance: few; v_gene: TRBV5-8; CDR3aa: CASSLASGGGGVEKLFF; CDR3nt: TGTGCCAGCAGCTTGGCCTCAGGAGGCGGTGGGGTGGAAAAACTGTTTTTT
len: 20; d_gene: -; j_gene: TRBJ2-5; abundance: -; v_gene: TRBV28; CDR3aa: CASSLPSTGSGRPAKETQYF; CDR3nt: TGTGCCAGCAGTTTACCTTCGACAGGGTCCGGGAGGCCGGCTAAAGAGACCCAGTACTTC
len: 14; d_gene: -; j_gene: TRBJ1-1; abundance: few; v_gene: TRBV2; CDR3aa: CASSEIPGVTEAFF; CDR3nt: TGTGCCAGCAGTGAGATTCCGGGGGTTACTGAAGCTTTCTTT
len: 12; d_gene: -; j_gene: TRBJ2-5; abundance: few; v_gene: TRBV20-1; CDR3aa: CSATEGVKTQYF; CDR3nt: TGCAGTGCTACCGAGGGAGTGAAGACCCAGTACTTC
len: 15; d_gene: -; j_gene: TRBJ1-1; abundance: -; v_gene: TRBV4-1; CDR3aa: CASSQDFTRSFEAFF; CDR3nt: TGCGCCAGCAGCCAAGATTTCACACGGAGTTTTGAAGCTTTCTTT
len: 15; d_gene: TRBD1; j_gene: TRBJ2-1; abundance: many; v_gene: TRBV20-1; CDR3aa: CSARSGTGDSNEQFF; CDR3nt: TGCAGTGCTCGAAGCGGGACAGGGGACTCAAATGAGCAGTTCTTC
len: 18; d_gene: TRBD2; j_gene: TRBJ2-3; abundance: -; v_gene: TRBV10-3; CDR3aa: CAISESGTSGRSTDTQYF; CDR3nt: TGTGCCATCAGTGAGTCGGGGACTAGCGGGAGGAGCACAGATACGCAGTATTTT
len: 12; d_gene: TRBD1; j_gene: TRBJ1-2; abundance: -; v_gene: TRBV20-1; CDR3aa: CSASNRGYGYTF; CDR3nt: TGCAGTGCTAGTAACAGGGGCTATGGCTACACCTTC
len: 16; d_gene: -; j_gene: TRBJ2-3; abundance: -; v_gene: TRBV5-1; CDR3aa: CASSIGTHDTTDTQYF; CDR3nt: TGCGCCAGCAGCATCGGGACGCATGATACGACAGATACGCAGTATTTT
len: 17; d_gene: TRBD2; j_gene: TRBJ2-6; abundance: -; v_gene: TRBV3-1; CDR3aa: CASSQLAGGSGANVLTF; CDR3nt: TGTGCCAGCAGCCAACTAGCGGGAGGGTCCGGGGCCAACGTCCTGACTTTC
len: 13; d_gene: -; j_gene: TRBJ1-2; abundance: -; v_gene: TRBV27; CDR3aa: CASSGSYNYGYTF; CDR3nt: TGTGCCAGCAGTGGGAGTTATAACTATGGCTACACCTTC
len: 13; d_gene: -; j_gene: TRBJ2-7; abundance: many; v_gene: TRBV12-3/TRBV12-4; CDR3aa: CASSLADTYEQYF; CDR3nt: TGTGCCAGCAGTTTAGCGGACACCTACGAGCAGTACTTC
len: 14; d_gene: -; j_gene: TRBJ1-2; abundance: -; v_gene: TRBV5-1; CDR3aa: CASSYRTDNYGYTF; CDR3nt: TGCGCCAGCAGCTACAGGACGGATAACTATGGCTACACCTTC
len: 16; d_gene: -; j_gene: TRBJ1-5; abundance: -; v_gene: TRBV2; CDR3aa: CASSEWGGQFNQPQHF; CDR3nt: TGTGCCAGCAGTGAATGGGGAGGACAGTTCAATCAGCCCCAGCATTTT
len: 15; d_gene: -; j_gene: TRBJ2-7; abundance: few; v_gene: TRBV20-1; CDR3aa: CSARDSANIYYEQYF; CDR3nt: TGCAGTGCTAGGGACAGCGCAAACATCTACTACGAGCAGTACTTC
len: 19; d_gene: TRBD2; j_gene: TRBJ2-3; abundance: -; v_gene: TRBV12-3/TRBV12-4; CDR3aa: CASSFRIVQTSGRSGTQYF; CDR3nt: TGTGCCAGCAGTTTCCGTATCGTCCAGACTAGCGGGAGGTCTGGTACGCAGTATTTT
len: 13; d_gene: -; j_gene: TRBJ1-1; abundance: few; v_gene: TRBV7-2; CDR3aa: CASSLAENTEAFF; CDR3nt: TGTGCCAGCAGCTTAGCGGAGAACACTGAAGCTTTCTTT
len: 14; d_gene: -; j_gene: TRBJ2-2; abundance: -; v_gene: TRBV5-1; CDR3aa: CASSPGHPTGELFF; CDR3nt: TGCGCCAGCAGCCCTGGACATCCCACCGGGGAGCTGTTTTTT
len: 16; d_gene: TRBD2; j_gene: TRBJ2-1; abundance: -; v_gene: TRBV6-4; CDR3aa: CASSDSTGLGLYEQFF; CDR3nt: TGTGCCAGCAGTGACTCCACGGGACTAGGCTTGTATGAGCAGTTCTTC
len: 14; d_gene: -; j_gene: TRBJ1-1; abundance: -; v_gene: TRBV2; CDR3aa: CASLPRGGGTEAFF; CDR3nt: TGTGCCAGCCTCCCCCGGGGAGGGGGCACTGAAGCTTTCTTT
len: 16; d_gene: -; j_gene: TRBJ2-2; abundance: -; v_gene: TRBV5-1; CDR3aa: CASSPEGGMNTGELFF; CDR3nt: TGCGCCAGCAGCCCGGAGGGGGGCATGAACACCGGGGAGCTGTTTTTT
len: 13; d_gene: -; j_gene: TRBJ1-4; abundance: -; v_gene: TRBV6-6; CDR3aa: CASSFRTVEKLFF; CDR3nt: TGTGCCAGCAGTTTTAGGACCGTGGAAAAACTGTTTTTT